Shown below are 3 T cell receptor beta chains from a single sample sequenced in a study of T cells in Graves' hyperthyroidism and ophthalmopathy. TCR beta CDR3 sequences were amplified from RNA transcripts. Using the HTBI primer set, a first-round RT-PCR was run on the TCR CDR3. TCRdb itself ran the multiplex PCR reads through MiXCR, one entry per CDR3 protein. Of 400,000 to 600,000 distinct CDR3 sequences detected, under 25% appear once; the ten largest clones hold around a quarter. Sequencing was carried out using blood. These receptors came from a man younger than 30 with Graves' hyperthyroidism.

This clonotype was observed at least ten times. The V call is TRBV30, the J call TRBJ2-7; the D is unclear. With 0 bases removed from V and 9 bases from J, the gap between germline ends came to 12 bases. Per germline, CDR1 GTSNPN and CDR2 SVGIG (reference sequence). This CDR3 is built from 12 residues. The CDR3 region has the DNA TGTGCCTGGAGTGTACCGGGCCTGGGGCAGTACTTC. As protein: CAWSVPGLGQYF.

In its sample, this clonotype was seen many times. The V and J genes are TRBV5-1 and TRBJ2-6; D unclear. The ends were cut back, 0 bases at V and 2 bases at J, with 6 bases in the middle. CDR3 length equals 15 residues. Germline V gives CDR1 SGHRS, CDR2 YFSETQ. This CDR3 reads CASSLGVPGANVLTF. The CDR3 region has the DNA TGCGCCAGCAGCTTGGGGGTACCTGGGGCCAACGTCCTGACTTTC.

For this clonotype: Its ends do not fully match the called genes, so a read error is possible. The chain is built from TRBV7-9 and TRBJ2-7, with D unresolved. CDR3 length equals 14 residues. Per germline, CDR1 SEHNR and CDR2 FQNEAQ (reference sequence). This chain's CDR3 is CASSSTRAAYEQCF. CDR3 sequence (DNA): TGTGCCAGCAGCTCTACCCGCGCCGCCTACGAGCAGTGCTTC.